Ten or more counts support the clone carrying this T cell receptor beta chain. Its antigen is not known. The data originate from a study of neurological immune-mediated disorders. Study results and limitations: Patients with HTLV-1-associated myelopathy had the highest level of TCR clonal expansion, whereas patients with multiple sclerosis had the lowest level, falling beneath the level found in healthy controls.

cDNA synthesis was performed by 5'RACE with 10-nucleotide random UMIs. TCRdb reprocessed the 5' RACE reads via MiXCR and lists one record per CDR3 protein. The sample yields some 43,000 distinct CDR3 sequences, 12% seen once. Regarding time point: longitudinal time-point 3. The unsorted libraries were produced from 2 million PBMCs held at -80 C. The TCR was taken from a male donor with HTLV-1-associated myelopathy (HAM/TSP). The sequenced sample was PBMCs.

The chain's CDR3 is CASSRDRGAYNEQFF. The CDR3 nucleotides are TGTGCCAGCAGCAGGGACAGGGGGGCTTACAATGAGCAGTTCTTC. The chain combines TRBV7-9 with TRBJ2-1; 11 bases are shared with TRBD1. The CDR3 covers 15 residues. Germline V gene lookup returns CDR1 SEHNR and CDR2 FQNEAQ (reference sequence). V lost 5 bases, J lost 4 bases, and 4 bases stayed unmatched. Full variable domain (missing parts from reference TRBV7-9 and TRBJ2-1): DTGVSQNPRHKITKRGQNVTFRCDPISEHNRLYWYRQTLGQGPEFLTYFQNEAQLEKSRLLSDRFSAERPKGSFSTLEIQRTEQGDSAMYLCASSRDRGAYNEQFFGPGTRLTVL.